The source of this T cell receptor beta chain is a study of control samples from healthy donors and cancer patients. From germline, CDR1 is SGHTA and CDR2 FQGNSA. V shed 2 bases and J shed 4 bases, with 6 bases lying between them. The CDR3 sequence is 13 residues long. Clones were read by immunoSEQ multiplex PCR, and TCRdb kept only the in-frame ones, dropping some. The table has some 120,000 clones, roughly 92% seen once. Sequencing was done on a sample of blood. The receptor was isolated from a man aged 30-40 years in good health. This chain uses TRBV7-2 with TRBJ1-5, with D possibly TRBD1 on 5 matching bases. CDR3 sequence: CASSLSGNQPQHF. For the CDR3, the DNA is TGTGCCAGCAGCTTATCAGGGAATCAGCCCCAGCATTTT.